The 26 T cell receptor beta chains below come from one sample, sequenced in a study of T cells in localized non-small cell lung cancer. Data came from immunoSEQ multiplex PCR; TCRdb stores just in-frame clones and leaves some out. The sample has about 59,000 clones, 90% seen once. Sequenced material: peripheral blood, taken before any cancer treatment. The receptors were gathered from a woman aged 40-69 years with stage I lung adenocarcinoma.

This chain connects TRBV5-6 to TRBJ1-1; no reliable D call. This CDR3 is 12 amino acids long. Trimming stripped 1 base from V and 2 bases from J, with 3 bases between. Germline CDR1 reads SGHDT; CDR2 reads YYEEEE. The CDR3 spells CASSLINTEAFF. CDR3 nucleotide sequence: TGTGCCAGCAGCTTGATTAACACTGAAGCTTTCTTT.

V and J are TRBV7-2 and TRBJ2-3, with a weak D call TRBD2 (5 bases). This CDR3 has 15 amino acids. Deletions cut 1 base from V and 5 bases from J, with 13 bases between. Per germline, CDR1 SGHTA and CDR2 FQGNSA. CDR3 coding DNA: TGTGCCAGCAGCTTAGGGGTAGGTGGAGGAGATACGCAGTATTTT. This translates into CASSLGVGGGDTQYF. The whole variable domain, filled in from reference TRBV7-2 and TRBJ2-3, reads GAGVSQSPSNKVTEKGKDVELRCDPISGHTALYWYRQSLGQGLEFLIYFQGNSAPDKSGLPSDRFSAERTGGSVSTLTIQRTQQEDSAVYLCASSLGVGGGDTQYFGPGTRLTVL.

The CDR3 reads CASSLSQIYGYTF. CDR3 DNA: TGTGCCAGCTCACTATCTCAGATCTATGGCTACACCTTC. The chain combines TRBV18 with TRBJ1-2, with D unresolved. V lost 4 bases to trimming and J lost 4 bases, with 10 bases between them. The CDR3 spans 13 residues. Germline lookup yields CDR1 KGHSH and CDR2 LQKENI.

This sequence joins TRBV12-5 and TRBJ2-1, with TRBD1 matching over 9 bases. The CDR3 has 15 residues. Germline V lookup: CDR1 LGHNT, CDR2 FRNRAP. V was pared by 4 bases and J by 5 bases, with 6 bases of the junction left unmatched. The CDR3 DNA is TGTGCTAGTGGTTCGGGGACAGGGCGGAACAATGAGCAGTTCTTC. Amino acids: CASGSGTGRNNEQFF.

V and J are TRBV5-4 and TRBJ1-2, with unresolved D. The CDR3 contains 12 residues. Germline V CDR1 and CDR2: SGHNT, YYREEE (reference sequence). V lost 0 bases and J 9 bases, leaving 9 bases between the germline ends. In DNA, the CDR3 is TGTGCCAGCAGCTTGGGAGTAAGGAGCTACACCTTC. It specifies CASSLGVRSYTF.

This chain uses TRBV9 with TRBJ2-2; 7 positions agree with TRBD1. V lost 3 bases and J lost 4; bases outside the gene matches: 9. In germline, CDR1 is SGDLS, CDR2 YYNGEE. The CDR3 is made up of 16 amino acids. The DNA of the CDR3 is TGTGCCAGCAGCGGAGACAGGGTGATGACCACCGGGGAGCTGTTTTTT. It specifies CASSGDRVMTTGELFF.

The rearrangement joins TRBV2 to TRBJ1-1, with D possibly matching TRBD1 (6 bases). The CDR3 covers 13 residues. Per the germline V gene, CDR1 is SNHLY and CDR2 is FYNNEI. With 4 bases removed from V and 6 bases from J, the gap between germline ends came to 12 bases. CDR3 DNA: TGTGCCAGCAGTGTGTGGGGGGCGCCTGAAGCTTTCTTT. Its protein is CASSVWGAPEAFF.

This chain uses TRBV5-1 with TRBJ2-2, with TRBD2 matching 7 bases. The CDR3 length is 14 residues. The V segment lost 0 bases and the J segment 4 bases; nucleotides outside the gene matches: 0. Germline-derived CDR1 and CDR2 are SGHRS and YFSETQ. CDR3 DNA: TGCGCCAGCAGCTTGGCGGGAGGCACCGGGGAGCTGTTTTTT. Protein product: CASSLAGGTGELFF.

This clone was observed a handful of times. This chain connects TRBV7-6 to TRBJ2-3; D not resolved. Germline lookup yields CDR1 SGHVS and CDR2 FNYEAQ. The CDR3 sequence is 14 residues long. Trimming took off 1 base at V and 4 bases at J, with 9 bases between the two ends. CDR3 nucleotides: TGTGCCAGCAGCTTAGAGGGCCCAGCAGATACGCAGTATTTT. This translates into CASSLEGPADTQYF.

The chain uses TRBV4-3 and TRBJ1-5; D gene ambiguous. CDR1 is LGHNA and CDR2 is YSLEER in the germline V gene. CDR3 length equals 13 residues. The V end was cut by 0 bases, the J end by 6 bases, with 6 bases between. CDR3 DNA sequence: TGCGCCAGCAGCCAAGATATAAGTCAGCCCCAGCATTTT. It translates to CASSQDISQPQHF.

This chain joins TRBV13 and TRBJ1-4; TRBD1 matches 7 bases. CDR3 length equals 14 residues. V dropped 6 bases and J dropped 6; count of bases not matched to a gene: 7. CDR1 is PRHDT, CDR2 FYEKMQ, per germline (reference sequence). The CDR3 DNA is TGTGCCAGCAGAACTAGGGGGCGCGATGAAAAACTGTTTTTT. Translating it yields CASRTRGRDEKLFF.

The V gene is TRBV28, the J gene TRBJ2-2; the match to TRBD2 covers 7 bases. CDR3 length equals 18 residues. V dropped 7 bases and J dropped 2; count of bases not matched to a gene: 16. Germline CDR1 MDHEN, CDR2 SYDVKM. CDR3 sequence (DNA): TGTGCCAGCATCACGTCCCGACCTCGGGGACTAAACACCGGGGAGCTGTTTTTT. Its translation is CASITSRPRGLNTGELFF.

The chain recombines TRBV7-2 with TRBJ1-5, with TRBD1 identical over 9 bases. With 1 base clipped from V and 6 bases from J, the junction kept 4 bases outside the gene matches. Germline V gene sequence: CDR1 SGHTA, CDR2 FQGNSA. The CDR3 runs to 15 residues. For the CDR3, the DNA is TGTGCCAGCAGCTTAGGGGACAGGGAAACTCAGCCCCAGCATTTT. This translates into CASSLGDRETQPQHF.

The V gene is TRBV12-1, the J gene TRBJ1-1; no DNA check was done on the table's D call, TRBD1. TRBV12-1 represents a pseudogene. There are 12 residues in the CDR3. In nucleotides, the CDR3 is TGTGCCAGCAGCCAAGGACAGTCTGAAGCTTTCTTT. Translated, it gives CASSQGQSEAFF.

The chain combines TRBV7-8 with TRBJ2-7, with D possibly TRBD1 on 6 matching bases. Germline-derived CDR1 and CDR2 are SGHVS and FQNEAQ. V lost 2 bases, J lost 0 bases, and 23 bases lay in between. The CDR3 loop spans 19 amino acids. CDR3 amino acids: CASSLRGSSQLGSSYEQYF. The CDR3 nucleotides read TGTGCCAGCAGCTTAAGGGGGTCTAGCCAATTGGGTAGCTCCTACGAGCAGTACTTC.

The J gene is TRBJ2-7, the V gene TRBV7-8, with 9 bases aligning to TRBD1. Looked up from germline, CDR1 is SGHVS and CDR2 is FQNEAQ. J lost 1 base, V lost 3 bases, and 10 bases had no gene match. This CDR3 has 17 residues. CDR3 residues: CASSFTGGGRWSYEQYF. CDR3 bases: TGTGCCAGCAGCTTTACAGGGGGCGGACGATGGTCCTACGAGCAGTACTTC.

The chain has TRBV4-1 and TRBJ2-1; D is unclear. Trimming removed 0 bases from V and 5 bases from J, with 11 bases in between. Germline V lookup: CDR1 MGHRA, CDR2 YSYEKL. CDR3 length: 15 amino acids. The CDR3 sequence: CASSQELVVDNEQFF. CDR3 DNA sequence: TGCGCCAGCAGCCAAGAACTCGTTGTGGACAATGAGCAGTTCTTC.

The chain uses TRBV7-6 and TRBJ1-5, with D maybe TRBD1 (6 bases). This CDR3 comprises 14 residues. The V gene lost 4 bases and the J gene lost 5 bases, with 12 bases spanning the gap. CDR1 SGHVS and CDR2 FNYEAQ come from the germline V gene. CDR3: CASSSGARDQPQHF. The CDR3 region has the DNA TGTGCCAGCAGCTCGGGGGCCAGGGATCAGCCCCAGCATTTT.

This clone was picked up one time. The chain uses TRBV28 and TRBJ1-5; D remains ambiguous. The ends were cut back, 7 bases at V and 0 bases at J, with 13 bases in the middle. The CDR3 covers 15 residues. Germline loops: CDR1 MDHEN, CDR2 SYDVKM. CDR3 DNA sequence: TGTGCCAGCAATCGTCTTCAGCTTAGCAATCAGCCCCAGCATTTT. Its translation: CASNRLQLSNQPQHF.

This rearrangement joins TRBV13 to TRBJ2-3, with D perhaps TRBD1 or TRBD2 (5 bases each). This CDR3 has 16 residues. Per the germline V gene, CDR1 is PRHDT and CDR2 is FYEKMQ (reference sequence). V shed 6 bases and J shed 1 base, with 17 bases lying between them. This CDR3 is CASRSLGVAGTDTQYF. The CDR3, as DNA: TGTGCCAGCAGGTCTCTGGGGGTGGCGGGCACAGATACGCAGTATTTT.

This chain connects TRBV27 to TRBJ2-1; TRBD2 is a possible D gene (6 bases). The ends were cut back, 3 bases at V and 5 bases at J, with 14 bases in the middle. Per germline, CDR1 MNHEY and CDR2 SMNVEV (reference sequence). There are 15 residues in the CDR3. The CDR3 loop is CASSFRRAFHNEQFF. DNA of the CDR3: TGTGCCAGCAGTTTTAGGAGGGCCTTCCACAATGAGCAGTTCTTC.

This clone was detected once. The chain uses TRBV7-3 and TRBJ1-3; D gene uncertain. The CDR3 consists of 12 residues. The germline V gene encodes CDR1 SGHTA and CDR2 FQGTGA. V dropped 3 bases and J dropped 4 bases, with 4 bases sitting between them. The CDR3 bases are TGTGCCAGCAGCTTCCCGGGAAACACCATATATTTT. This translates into CASSFPGNTIYF.

The CDR3 region is CASSVQGPPNTEAFF. In DNA form, the CDR3 reads TGTGCCAGCAGCGTTCAGGGGCCCCCAAACACTGAAGCTTTCTTT. The rearrangement joins TRBV7-3 to TRBJ1-1; a possible D gene is TRBD1 (6 bases). Germline V gene sequence: CDR1 SGHTA, CDR2 FQGTGA. The CDR3 extends over 15 amino acids. V lost 5 bases and J lost 2, with 15 bases in between.

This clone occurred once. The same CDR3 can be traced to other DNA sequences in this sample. CDR3 in DNA: TGTGCCAGCAGCCCTAGTGGGGGGGTAGGGACTGAAGCTTTCTTT. This codes for CASSPSGGVGTEAFF. The chain employs TRBV9 and TRBJ1-1; TRBD1 is a possible D gene (5 bases). Germline CDR1 is SGDLS and CDR2 is YYNGEE. Trimming left V 4 bases short and J 5 bases short, with 18 bases between. The CDR3 covers 15 residues.

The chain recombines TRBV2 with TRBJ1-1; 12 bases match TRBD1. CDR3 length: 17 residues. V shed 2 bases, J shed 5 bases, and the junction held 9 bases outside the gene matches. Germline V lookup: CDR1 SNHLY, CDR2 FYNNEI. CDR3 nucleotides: TGTGCCAGCAGTGAATCCGGGACAGGGGGCGTGGAAACTGAAGCTTTCTTT. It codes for CASSESGTGGVETEAFF.

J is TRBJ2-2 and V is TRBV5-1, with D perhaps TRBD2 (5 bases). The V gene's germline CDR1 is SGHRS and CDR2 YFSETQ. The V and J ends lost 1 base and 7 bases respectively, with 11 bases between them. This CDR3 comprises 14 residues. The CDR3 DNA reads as TGCGCCAGCAGCTTGTCCGGGGTGGACGGGGAGCTGTTTTTT. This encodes CASSLSGVDGELFF.